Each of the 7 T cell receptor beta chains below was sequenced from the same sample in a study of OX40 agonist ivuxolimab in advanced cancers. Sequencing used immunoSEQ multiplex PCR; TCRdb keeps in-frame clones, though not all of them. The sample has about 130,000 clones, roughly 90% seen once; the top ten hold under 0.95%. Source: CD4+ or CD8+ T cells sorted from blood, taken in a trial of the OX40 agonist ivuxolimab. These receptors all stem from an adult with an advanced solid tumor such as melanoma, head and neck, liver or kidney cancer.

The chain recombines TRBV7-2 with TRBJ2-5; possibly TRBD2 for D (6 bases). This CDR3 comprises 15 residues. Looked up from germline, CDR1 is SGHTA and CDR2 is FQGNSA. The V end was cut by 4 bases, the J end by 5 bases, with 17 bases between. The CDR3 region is CASSWRFGGKETQYF. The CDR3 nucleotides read TGTGCCAGCAGCTGGCGCTTCGGGGGTAAGGAGACCCAGTACTTC.

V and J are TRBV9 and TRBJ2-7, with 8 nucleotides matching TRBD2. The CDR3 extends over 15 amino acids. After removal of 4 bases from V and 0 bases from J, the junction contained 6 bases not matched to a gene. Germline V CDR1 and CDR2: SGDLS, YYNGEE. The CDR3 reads CASSPREGSSYEQYF. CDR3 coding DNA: TGTGCCAGCAGCCCCCGGGAGGGGAGCTCCTACGAGCAGTACTTC.

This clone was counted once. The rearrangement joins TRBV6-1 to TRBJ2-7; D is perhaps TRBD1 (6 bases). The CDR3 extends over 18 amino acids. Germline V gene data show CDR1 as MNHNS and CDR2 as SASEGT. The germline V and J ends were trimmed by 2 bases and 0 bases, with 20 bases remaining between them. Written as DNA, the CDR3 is TGTGCCAGCAGTGAATGGCAGGGGCGCGGCCCTAGCTCCTACGAGCAGTACTTC. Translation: CASSEWQGRGPSSYEQYF.

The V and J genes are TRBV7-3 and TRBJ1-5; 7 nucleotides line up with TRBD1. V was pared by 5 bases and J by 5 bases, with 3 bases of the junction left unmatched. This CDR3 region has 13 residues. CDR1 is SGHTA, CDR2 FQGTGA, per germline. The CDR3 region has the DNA TGTGCCAGCAGCCAAGACAGGGATCAGCCCCAGCATTTT. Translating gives CASSQDRDQPQHF. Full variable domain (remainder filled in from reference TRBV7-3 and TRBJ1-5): GAGVSQTPSNKVTEKGKYVELRCDPISGHTALYWYRQSLGQGPEFLIYFQGTGAADDSGLPNDRFFAVRPEGSVSTLKIQRTERGDSAVYLCASSQDRDQPQHFGDGTRLSIL.

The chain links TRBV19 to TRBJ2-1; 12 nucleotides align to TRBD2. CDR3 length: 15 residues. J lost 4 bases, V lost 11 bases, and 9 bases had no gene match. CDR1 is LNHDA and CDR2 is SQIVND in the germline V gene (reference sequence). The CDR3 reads CAASGTSGLYNEQFF. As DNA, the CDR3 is TGTGCCGCTTCCGGGACTAGCGGGCTGTACAATGAGCAGTTCTTC.

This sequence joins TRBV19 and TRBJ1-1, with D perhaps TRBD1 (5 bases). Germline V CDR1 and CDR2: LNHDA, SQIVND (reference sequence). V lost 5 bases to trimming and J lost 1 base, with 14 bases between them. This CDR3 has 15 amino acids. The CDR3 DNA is TGTGCCAGTAGTGGGGGACGGCCCTGGAACACTGAAGCTTTCTTT. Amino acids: CASSGGRPWNTEAFF.

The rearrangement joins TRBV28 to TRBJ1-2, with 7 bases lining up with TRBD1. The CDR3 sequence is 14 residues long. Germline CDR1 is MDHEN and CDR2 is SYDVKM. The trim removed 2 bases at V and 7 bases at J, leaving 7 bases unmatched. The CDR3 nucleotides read TGTGCCAGCAGTTTAGACGACAGGGTTGGTGGCTACACCTTC. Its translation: CASSLDDRVGGYTF.